These 5 T cell receptor beta chains share one sample of origin, sequenced in a study of response to subunit inactivated influenza vaccine. TCRdb re-analysed the RT-PCR reads in MiXCR, keeping a single row per CDR3 protein. In the table there are hundreds of thousands of distinct CDR3 sequences, around 15% of which are singletons. Specimen: PBMCs from blood, collected around 15 days before vaccination. These receptors were collected from a middle-aged man who received an inactivated influenza vaccine.

This clonotype showed up just a few times. The chain combines TRBV20-1 with TRBJ2-7; the D gene is possibly TRBD1 (6 bases). Per germline, CDR1 DFQATT and CDR2 SNEGSKA (reference sequence). Trimming took 0 bases from V and 4 from J, leaving 13 bases between them. The CDR3 is 14 residues long. In DNA form, the CDR3 reads TGCAGTGCTAGAGATACCAGGGGTCGATACGAGCAGTACTTC. Amino acids: CSARDTRGRYEQYF.

J is TRBJ1-3 and V is TRBV12-3 or TRBV12-4; no clear D. With 4 bases removed from V and 2 bases from J, the gap between germline ends came to 15 bases. The length of the CDR3 is 16 residues. CDR3 amino acids: CASSYLGVSAGNTIYF. The CDR3 bases are TGTGCCAGCAGTTATCTCGGGGTGTCGGCTGGAAACACCATATATTTT.

This clonotype showed up many times. J is TRBJ2-1 and V is TRBV9, with TRBD1 matching over 9 bases. The trim removed 0 bases at V and 2 bases at J, leaving 0 bases unmatched. The length of the CDR3 is 15 residues. Per the germline V gene, CDR1 is SGDLS and CDR2 is YYNGEE. DNA for the CDR3: TGTGCCAGCAGCGTAGGGACAGGGGCCTACAATGAGCAGTTCTTC. Translating gives CASSVGTGAYNEQFF.

V gene TRBV6-1 combines with J gene TRBJ2-7; D might be TRBD1 (6 bases). Germline V lookup: CDR1 MNHNS, CDR2 SASEGT. Trimming shortened V by 7 bases and J by 6 bases, and 19 bases separated the two germline ends. CDR3 length equals 14 residues. CDR3 nucleotide sequence: TGTGCCAGCAATCCTTCTAACAGGGCAGGCGAGCAGTACTTC. This sequence encodes CASNPSNRAGEQYF.

This clonotype occurred a few times. The CDR3 here is CASSLRALVHTSTDTQYF. Here the CDR3 DNA reads TGTGCCAGCAGCCTCAGGGCTCTCGTCCATACTAGCACAGATACGCAGTATTTT. The chain employs TRBV3-1 and TRBJ2-3, with a tentative D call TRBD1 (5 bases). The V gene lost 4 bases and the J gene lost 0 bases, with 20 bases spanning the gap. CDR3 length: 18 residues. The germline V gene encodes CDR1 LGHDT and CDR2 YNNKEL (reference sequence).